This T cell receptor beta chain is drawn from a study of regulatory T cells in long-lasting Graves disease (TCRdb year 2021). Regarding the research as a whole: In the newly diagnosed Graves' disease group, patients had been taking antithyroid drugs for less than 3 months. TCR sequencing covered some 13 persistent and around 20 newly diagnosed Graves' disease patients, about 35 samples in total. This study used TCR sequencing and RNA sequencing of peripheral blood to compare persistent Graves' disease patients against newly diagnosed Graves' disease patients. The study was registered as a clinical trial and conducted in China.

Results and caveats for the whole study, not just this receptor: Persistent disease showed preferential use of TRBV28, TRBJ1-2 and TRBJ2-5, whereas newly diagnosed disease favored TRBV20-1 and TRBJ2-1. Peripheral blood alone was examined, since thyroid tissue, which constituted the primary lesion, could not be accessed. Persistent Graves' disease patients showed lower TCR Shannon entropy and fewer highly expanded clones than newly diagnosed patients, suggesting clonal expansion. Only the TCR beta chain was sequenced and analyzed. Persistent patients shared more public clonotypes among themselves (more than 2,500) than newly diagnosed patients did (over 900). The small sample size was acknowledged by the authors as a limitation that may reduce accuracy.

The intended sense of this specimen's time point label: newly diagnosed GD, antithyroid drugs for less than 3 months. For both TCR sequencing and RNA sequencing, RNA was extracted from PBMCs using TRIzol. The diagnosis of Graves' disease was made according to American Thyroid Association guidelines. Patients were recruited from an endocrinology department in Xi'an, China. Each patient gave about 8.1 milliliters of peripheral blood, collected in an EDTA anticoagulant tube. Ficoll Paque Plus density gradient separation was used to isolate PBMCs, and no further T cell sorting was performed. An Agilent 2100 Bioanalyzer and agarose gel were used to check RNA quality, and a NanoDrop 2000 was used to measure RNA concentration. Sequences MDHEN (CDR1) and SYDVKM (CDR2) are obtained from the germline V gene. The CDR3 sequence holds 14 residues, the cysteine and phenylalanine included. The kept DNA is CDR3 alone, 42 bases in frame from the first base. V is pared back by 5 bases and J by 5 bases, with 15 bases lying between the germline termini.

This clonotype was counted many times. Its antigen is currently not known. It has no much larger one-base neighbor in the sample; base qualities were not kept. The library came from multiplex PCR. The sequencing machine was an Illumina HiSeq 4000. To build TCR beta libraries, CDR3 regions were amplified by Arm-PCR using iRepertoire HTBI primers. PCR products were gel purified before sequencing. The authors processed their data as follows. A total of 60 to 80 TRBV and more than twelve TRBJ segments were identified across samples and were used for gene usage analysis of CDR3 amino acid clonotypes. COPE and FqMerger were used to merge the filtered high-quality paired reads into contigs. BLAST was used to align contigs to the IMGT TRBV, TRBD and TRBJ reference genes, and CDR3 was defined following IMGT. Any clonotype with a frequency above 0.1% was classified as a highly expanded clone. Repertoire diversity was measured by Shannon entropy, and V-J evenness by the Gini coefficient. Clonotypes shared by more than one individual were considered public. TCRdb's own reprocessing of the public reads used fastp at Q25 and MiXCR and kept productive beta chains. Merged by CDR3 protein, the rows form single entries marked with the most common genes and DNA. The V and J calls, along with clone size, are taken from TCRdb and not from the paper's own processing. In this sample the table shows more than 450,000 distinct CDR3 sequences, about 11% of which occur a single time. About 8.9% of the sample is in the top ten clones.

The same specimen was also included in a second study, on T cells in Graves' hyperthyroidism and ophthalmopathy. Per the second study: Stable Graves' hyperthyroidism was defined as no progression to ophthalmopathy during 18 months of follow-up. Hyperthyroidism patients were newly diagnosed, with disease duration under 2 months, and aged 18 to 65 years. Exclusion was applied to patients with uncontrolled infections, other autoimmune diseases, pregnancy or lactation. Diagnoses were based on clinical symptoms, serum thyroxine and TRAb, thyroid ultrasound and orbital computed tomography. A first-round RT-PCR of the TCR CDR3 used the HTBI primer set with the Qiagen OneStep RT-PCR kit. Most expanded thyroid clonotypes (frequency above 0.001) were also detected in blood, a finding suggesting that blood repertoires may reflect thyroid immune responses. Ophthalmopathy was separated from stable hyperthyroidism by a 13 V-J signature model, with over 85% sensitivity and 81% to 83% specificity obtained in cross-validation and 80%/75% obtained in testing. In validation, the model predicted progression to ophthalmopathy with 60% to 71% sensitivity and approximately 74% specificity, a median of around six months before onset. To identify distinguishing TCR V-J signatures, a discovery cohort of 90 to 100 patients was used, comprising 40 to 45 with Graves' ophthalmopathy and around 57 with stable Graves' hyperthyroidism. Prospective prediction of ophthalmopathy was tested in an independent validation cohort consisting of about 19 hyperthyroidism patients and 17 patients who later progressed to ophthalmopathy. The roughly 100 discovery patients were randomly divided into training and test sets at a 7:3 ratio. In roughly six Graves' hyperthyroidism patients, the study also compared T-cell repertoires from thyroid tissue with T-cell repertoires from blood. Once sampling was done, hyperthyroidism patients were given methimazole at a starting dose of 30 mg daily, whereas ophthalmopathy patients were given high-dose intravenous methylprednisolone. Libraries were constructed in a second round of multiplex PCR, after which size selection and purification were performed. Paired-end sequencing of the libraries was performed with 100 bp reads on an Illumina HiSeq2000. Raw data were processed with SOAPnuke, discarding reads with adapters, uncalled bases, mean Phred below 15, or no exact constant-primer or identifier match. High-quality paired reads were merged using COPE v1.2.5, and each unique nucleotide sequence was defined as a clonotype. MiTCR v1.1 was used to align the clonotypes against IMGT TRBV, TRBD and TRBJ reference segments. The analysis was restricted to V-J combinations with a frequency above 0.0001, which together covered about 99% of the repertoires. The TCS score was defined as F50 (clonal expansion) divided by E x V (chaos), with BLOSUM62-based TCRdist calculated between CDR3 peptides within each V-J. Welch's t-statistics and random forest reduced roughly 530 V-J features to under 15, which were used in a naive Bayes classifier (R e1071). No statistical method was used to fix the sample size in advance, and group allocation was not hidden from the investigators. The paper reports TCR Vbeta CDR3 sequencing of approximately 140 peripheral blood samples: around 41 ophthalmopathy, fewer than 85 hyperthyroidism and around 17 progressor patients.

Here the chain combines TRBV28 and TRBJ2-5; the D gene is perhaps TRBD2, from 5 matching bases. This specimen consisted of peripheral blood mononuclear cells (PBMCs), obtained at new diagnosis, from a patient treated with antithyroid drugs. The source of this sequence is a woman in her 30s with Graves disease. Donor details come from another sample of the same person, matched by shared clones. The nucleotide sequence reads TGTGCCAGCAGTCTGTGGCGAGGGATGGAGACCCAGTACTTC. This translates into CASSLWRGMETQYF.